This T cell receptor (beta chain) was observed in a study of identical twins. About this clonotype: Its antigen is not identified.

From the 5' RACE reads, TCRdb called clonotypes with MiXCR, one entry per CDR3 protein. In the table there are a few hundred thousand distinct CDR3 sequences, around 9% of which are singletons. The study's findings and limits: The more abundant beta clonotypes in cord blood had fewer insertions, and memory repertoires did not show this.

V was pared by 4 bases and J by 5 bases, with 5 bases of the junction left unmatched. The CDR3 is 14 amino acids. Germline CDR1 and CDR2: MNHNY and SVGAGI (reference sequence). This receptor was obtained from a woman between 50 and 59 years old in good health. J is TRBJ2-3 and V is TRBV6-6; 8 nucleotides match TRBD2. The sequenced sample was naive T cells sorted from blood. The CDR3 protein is CASSSAGGIDTQYF. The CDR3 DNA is TGTGCCAGCAGTTCTGCGGGAGGCATAGATACGCAGTATTTT.